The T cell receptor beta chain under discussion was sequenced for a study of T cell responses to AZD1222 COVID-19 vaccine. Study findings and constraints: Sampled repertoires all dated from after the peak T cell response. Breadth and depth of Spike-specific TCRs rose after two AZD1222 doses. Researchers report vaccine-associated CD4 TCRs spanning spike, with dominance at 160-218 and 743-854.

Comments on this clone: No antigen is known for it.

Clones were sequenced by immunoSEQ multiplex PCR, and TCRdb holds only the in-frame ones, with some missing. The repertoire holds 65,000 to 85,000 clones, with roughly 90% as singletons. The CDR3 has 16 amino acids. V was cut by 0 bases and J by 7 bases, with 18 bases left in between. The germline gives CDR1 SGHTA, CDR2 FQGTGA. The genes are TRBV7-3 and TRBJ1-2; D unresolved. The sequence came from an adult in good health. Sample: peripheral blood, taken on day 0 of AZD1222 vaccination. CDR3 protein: CASSLTAQNQRGGYTF. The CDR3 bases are TGTGCCAGCAGCTTAACGGCACAGAACCAACGGGGTGGCTACACCTTC.